A selection of T cell receptor beta chains follows, all from one sample in a study of T cell responses to AZD1222 COVID-19 vaccine. Assay used: immunoSEQ multiplex PCR; TCRdb lists only in-frame clones, some missing. Here the sample spans 80,000 to 90,000 clones, around nine tenths being singletons. The sequences come from peripheral blood, collected on day 0 of MenACWY control vaccination. The receptors come from an adult in good health. Both conserved end residues are part of each CDR3. A D gene is named only where the DNA matches it firmly. A row's size may be missing; if present it is once, few, many or a size class.

j_gene	v_gene	abundance	d_gene	CDR3aa	CDR3nt
TRBJ1-2	TRBV6-4	.	.	CASSDSSQSGYTF	TGTGCCAGCAGTGACTCGAGCCAGAGTGGCTACACCTTC
TRBJ2-7	TRBV6-6	.	TRBD1	CASSSWGQGSYEQYF	TGTGCCAGCAGTTCTTGGGGACAGGGCTCCTACGAGCAGTACTTC
TRBJ2-2	TRBV7-2	.	TRBD1	CASSLRTGWTGELFF	TGTGCCAGCAGCCTTCGGACAGGGTGGACCGGGGAGCTGTTTTTT
TRBJ1-5	TRBV3-1/TRBV3-2	.	.	CASSQGRRSGNQPQHF	TGTGCCAGCAGCCAGGGGCGACGGAGCGGCAATCAGCCCCAGCATTTT
TRBJ2-5	TRBV5-1	once	.	CASSLELSETQYF	TGCGCCAGCAGCTTGGAGCTAAGCGAGACCCAGTACTTC
TRBJ1-1	TRBV11-2	.	.	CASSPRGRGATEAFF	TGTGCCAGCAGCCCAAGGGGTCGGGGGGCCACTGAAGCTTTCTTT
TRBJ2-7	TRBV28	once	.	CASSFEHPYEQYF	TGTGCCAGCAGTTTCGAACACCCGTACGAGCAGTACTTC
TRBJ2-7	TRBV28	.	.	CASSLHVSYEQYF	TGTGCCAGCAGTTTACACGTGTCCTACGAGCAGTACTTC
TRBJ1-5	TRBV28	.	TRBD1	CASKTGGSNQPQHF	TGTGCCAGCAAGACAGGGGGCTCAAATCAGCCCCAGCATTTT
TRBJ2-7	TRBV28	.	TRBD2	CATLPTSGSGEQYF	TGTGCCACCCTTCCCACTAGCGGGAGTGGGGAGCAGTACTTC
TRBJ2-1	TRBV24-1	.	TRBD1	CATSDPTGEHNEQFF	TGTGCCACCAGTGACCCTACAGGGGAACACAATGAGCAGTTCTTC
TRBJ1-1	TRBV6-5	.	TRBD1	CASSRDRTMNTEAFF	TGTGCCAGCAGTAGGGACAGGACCATGAACACTGAAGCTTTCTTT
TRBJ2-3	TRBV25-1	.	TRBD2	CASSHSGSRKDTQYF	TGTGCCAGCAGCCATAGCGGGAGCAGAAAAGATACGCAGTATTTT
TRBJ2-1	TRBV3-1/TRBV3-2	.	.	CASSSSEEDNEQFF	TGTGCCAGCAGCTCTAGTGAGGAGGACAATGAGCAGTTCTTC
TRBJ2-4	TRBV11-2	once	.	CASSLDLSLPKNIQYF	TGTGCCAGCAGCTTAGATCTGAGCCTCCCTAAAAACATTCAGTACTTC
TRBJ1-5	TRBV2	.	TRBD1	CASATGPDSNQPQHF	TGTGCCAGCGCGACAGGGCCCGATAGCAATCAGCCCCAGCATTTT
TRBJ2-7	TRBV28	.	.	CASSFGGATYEQYF	TGTGCCAGCAGTTTTGGCGGGGCAACCTACGAGCAGTACTTC
TRBJ2-1	TRBV18	.	.	CASSPTGYNEQFF	TGTGCCAGCTCTCCAACGGGCTACAATGAGCAGTTCTTC
TRBJ2-7	TRBV2	.	.	CASSGPSYEQYF	TGTGCCAGCAGTGGCCCTTCCTACGAGCAGTACTTC
TRBJ1-1	TRBV28	once	.	CASSLSSAGINPSF	TGTGCCAGCAGTTTATCCTCCGCCGGAATAAACCCGTCCTTT
TRBJ1-2	TRBV5-8	.	TRBD1	CASSRGRVDYGYTF	TGTGCCAGTTCCAGGGGGCGGGTCGACTATGGCTACACCTTC
TRBJ1-1	TRBV29-1	.	.	CSGQEMNTEAFF	TGCAGCGGACAGGAGATGAACACTGAAGCTTTCTTT
TRBJ2-2	TRBV24-1	.	.	CATSDSRGWGTGELFF	TGTGCCACCAGTGATTCTCGGGGATGGGGCACCGGGGAGCTGTTTTTT
TRBJ2-7	TRBV5-1	.	.	CASSLQGSNYEQYF	TGCGCCAGCAGCTTACAGGGTTCAAACTACGAGCAGTACTTC
TRBJ2-3	TRBV28	.	TRBD2	CASSLGLAGVADTQYF	TGTGCCAGCAGTCTTGGACTAGCGGGAGTTGCAGATACGCAGTATTTT
TRBJ2-7	TRBV28	.	TRBD2	CASSLGTSGSYEQYF	TGTGCCAGCAGTTTGGGGACTAGCGGGAGCTACGAGCAGTACTTC
TRBJ2-7	TRBV5-8	.	.	CASRPQGLAEQYF	TGTGCCAGCAGACCCCAGGGCCTCGCCGAGCAGTACTTC
TRBJ2-1	TRBV29-1	once	TRBD1	CSVEGQGLSGQFF	TGCAGCGTTGAGGGACAGGGACTCAGTGGGCAGTTCTTC
TRBJ2-7	TRBV7-2	.	.	CASSLAGVRYEQYF	TGTGCCAGCAGCTTAGCGGGCGTGCGGTACGAGCAGTACTTC
TRBJ1-6	TRBV11-3	.	.	CASSLGGNYNSPLHF	TGTGCCAGCAGCTTAGGCGGGAACTATAATTCACCCCTCCACTTT
TRBJ2-1	TRBV6-2/TRBV6-3	few	TRBD1	CASSYGQGAKGEQFF	TGTGCCAGCAGTTACGGACAGGGGGCTAAGGGTGAGCAGTTCTTC
TRBJ2-7	TRBV7-2	.	TRBD2	CASSLEGASGSYEQYF	TGTGCCAGCAGCTTAGAAGGGGCTAGCGGGAGTTACGAGCAGTACTTC
TRBJ1-2	TRBV5-1	.	.	CASSLVAGSNYGYTF	TGCGCCAGCAGCTTGGTGGCAGGGAGTAACTATGGCTACACCTTC
TRBJ1-5	TRBV6-1	.	TRBD1	CASSASKPSWTGSNQPQHF	TGTGCCAGCAGTGCAAGTAAACCCTCCTGGACAGGTTCTAATCAGCCCCAGCATTTT
TRBJ2-4	TRBV6-5	.	.	CASAYQGSGDIQYF	TGTGCCAGCGCCTATCAGGGGTCAGGTGACATTCAGTACTTC
TRBJ2-1	TRBV19	.	TRBD2	CASSGGLASGSSYNEQFF	TGTGCCAGTAGTGGGGGACTAGCGTCCGGAAGCTCCTACAATGAGCAGTTCTTC
TRBJ2-1	TRBV11-3	.	.	CASSSDSHNEQFF	TGTGCCAGCAGCTCTGACTCTCACAATGAGCAGTTCTTC
TRBJ1-6	TRBV2	.	.	CASIPDVGYNSPLHF	TGTGCCAGCATCCCAGACGTCGGTTATAATTCACCCCTCCACTTT
TRBJ1-4	TRBV5-1	few	TRBD1	CASSQDGQGVEKLFF	TGCGCCAGCAGCCAGGACGGACAGGGGGTTGAAAAACTGTTTTTT
TRBJ2-7	TRBV19	once	.	CASSTAGKGVYEQYF	TGTGCCAGTAGTACCGCGGGTAAGGGGGTCTACGAGCAGTACTTC
TRBJ1-6	TRBV5-6	.	.	CASSQTGSGSYNSPLHF	TGTGCCAGCAGCCAAACAGGCTCGGGCTCCTATAATTCACCCCTCCACTTT
TRBJ1-2	TRBV4-3	once	.	CASRMDGTYGYTF	TGCGCCAGCAGGATGGACGGAACCTATGGCTACACCTTC
TRBJ2-3	TRBV7-3	.	.	CASSLYDGRTDTQYF	TGTGCCAGCAGCTTATACGACGGACGCACAGATACGCAGTATTTT
TRBJ1-2	TRBV29-1	.	.	CSVSGTNGYTF	TGCAGCGTTTCCGGGACAAATGGCTACACCTTC
TRBJ2-2	TRBV2	.	.	CASRVNTGELFF	TGTGCCAGCAGGGTAAACACCGGGGAGCTGTTTTTT
TRBJ1-2	TRBV27	.	.	CASSLSQGNYGYTF	TGTGCCAGCAGTTTATCTCAGGGAAACTATGGCTACACCTTC
TRBJ2-5	TRBV28	.	TRBD1	CASSLTGTGVQETQYF	TGTGCCAGCAGTTTAACCGGGACAGGAGTACAAGAGACCCAGTACTTC
TRBJ2-1	TRBV2	.	TRBD2	CASVLAGAIEQFF	TGTGCCAGCGTGCTAGCGGGAGCCATTGAGCAGTTCTTC
TRBJ1-1	TRBV10-2	.	.	CASGGYTEAFF	TGCGCCAGCGGGGGGTACACTGAAGCTTTCTTT
TRBJ1-3	TRBV18	.	.	CASSPPGSGNTIYF	TGTGCCAGCTCACCGCCGGGCTCTGGAAACACCATATATTTT
TRBJ2-5	TRBV5-5	few	.	CASSLTGVETQYF	TGTGCCAGCAGCCTGACAGGAGTGGAGACCCAGTACTTC
TRBJ1-5	TRBV15	.	TRBD1	CATSVQGGQPQHF	TGTGCCACCAGTGTACAGGGGGGTCAGCCCCAGCATTTT
TRBJ1-2	TRBV18	.	TRBD1	CASSPPSTGVTGYTF	TGTGCCAGCTCACCCCCATCCACAGGGGTGACTGGCTACACCTTC
TRBJ1-4	TRBV7-9	.	.	CASSLSQVNEKLFF	TGTGCCAGCAGCTTAAGCCAGGTTAATGAAAAACTGTTTTTT
TRBJ2-7	TRBV3-1/TRBV3-2	.	TRBD1	CASSRAQGAPYEQYF	TGTGCCAGCAGCCGAGCTCAGGGGGCCCCCTACGAGCAGTACTTC
TRBJ2-2	TRBV19	.	.	CASSRPGSFTGELFF	TGTGCCAGTAGTAGACCGGGATCCTTTACCGGGGAGCTGTTTTTT
TRBJ1-6	TRBV28	.	.	CASSLVYNSPLHF	TGTGCCAGCAGTTTGGTGTATAATTCACCCCTCCACTTT